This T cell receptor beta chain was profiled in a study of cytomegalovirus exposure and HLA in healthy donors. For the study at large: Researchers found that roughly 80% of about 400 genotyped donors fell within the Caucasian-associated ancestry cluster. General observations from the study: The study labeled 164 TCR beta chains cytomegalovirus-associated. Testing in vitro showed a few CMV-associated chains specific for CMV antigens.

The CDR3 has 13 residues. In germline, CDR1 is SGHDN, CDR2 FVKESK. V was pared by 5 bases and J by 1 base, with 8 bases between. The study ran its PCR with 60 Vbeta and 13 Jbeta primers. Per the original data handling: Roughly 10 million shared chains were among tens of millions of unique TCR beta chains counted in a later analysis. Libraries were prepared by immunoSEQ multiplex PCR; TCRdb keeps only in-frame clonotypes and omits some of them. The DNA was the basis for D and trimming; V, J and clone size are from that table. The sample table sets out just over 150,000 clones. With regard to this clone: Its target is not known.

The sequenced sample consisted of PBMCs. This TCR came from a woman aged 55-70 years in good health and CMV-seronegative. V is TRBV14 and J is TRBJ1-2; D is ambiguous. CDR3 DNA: TGTGCCAGCAGCACTCAAGTTAACTATGGCTACACCTTC. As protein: CASSTQVNYGYTF.